This T cell receptor beta chain was found in a study of response to subunit inactivated influenza vaccine. The CDR3 sequence is 13 residues long. Germline V gene lookup returns CDR1 WSHSY and CDR2 SAAADI. Trimming stripped 4 bases from V and 6 bases from J, with 10 bases between. MiXCR, applied by TCRdb to the RT-PCR reads, yields one record per CDR3 protein. The profile shows about 160,000 distinct CDR3 sequences, approximately 12% of them singletons. The receptor was isolated from a man between 50 and 75 years old who received an inactivated influenza vaccine. The chain is built from TRBV10-2 and TRBJ1-5; D ambiguous. This sample comprised CD8+ T cells sorted from PBMCs, obtained roughly 24 months after vaccination. This chain's CDR3 is CASSASDLQPQHF. In DNA form, the CDR3 reads TGCGCCAGCAGTGCGTCGGATCTTCAGCCCCAGCATTTT.